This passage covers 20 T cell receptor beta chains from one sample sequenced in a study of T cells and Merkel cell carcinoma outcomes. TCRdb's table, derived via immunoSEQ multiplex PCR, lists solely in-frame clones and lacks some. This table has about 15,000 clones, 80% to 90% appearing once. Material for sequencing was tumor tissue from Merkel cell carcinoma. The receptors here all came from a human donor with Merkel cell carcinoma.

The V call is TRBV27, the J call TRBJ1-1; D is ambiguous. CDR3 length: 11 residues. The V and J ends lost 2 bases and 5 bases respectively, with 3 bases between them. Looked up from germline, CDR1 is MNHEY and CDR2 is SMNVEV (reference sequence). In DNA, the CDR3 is TGTGCCAGCAGTTTAGGGACTGAAGCTTTCTTT. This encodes CASSLGTEAFF.

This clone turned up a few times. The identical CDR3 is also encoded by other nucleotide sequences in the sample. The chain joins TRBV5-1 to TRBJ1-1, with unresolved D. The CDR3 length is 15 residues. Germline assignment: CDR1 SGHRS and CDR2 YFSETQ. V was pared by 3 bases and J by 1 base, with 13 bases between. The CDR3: CASSSGPRGNTEAFF. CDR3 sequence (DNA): TGCGCCAGCAGCTCCGGACCCCGGGGGAACACTGAAGCTTTCTTT.

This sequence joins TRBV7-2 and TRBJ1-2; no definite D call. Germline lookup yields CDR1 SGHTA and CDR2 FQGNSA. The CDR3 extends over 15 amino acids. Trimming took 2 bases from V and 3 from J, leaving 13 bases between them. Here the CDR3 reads CASSLSSPTHYGYTF. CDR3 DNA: TGTGCCAGCAGCTTATCTTCTCCCACCCACTATGGCTACACCTTC.

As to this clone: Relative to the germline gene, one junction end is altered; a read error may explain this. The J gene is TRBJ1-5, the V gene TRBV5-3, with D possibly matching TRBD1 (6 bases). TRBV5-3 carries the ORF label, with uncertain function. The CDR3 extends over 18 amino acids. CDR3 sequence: CARSPETQGRGGNQPKHF. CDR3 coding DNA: TGTGCCAGAAGTCCCGAAACACAGGGTAGAGGAGGCAATCAGCCCAAGCATTTT.

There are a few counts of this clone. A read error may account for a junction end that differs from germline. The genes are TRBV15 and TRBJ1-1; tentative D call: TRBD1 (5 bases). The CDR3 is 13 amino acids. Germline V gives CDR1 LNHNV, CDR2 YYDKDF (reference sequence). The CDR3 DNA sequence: TGTGCCACCAGCAGAGAGTCCAGGGTTCTATCGGCTTTT. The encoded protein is CATSRESRVLSAF. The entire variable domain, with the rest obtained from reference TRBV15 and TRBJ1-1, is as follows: DAMVIQNPRYQVTQFGKPVTLSCSQTLNHNVMYWYQQKSSQAPKLLFHYYDKDFNNEADTPDNFQSRRPNTSFCFLDIRSPGLGDTAMYLCATSRESRVLSAFGQGTRLTVV.

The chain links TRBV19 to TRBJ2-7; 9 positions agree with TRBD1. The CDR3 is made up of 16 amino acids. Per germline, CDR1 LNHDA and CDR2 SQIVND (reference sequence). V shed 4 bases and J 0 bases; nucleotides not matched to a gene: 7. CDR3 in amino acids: CASSSKDRGRSYEQYF. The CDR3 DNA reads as TGTGCCAGTAGTAGTAAGGACAGGGGCCGCTCCTACGAGCAGTACTTC.

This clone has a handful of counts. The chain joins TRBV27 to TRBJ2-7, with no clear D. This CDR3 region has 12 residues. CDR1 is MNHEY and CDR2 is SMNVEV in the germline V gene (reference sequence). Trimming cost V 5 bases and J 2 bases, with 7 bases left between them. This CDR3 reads CASSNSPYEQYF. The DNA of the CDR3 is TGTGCCAGCAGTAACAGCCCCTACGAGCAGTACTTC.

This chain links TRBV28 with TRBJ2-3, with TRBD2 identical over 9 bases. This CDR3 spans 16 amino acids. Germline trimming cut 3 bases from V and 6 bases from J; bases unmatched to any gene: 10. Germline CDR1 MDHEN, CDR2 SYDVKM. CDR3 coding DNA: TGTGCCAGCAGTTTCGGCTCTAGCGGGATATTGGATACGCAGTATTTT. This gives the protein CASSFGSSGILDTQYF.

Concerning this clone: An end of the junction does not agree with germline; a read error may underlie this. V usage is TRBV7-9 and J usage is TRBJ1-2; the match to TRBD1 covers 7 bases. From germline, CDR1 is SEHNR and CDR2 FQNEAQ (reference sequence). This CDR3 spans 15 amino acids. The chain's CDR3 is CASSSEGAIDYGYTF. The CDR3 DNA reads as TGTGCCAGCAGCTCAGAGGGGGCGATTGACTATGGCTATACCTTC.

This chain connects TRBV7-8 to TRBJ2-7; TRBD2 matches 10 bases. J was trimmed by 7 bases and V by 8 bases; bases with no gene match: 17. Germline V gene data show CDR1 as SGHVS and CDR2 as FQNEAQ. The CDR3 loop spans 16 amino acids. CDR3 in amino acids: CASRMRSSGSLGEQYF. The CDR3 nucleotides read TGTGCCAGCCGAATGCGATCTAGCGGGAGTTTAGGGGAGCAGTACTTC.

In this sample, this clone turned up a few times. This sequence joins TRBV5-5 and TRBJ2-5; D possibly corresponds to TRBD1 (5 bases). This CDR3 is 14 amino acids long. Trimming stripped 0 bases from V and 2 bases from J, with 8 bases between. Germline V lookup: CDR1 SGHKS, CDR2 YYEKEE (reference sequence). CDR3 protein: CASSLGQLQETQYF. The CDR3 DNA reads TGTGCCAGCAGCTTGGGACAGCTACAAGAGACCCAGTACTTC.

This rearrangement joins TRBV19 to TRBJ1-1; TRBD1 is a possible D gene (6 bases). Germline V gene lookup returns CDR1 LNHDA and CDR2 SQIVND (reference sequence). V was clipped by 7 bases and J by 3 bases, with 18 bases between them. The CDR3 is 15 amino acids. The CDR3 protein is CASTEPTRGDTEAFF. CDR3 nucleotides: TGTGCCAGTACCGAACCTACGAGGGGGGACACTGAAGCTTTCTTT.

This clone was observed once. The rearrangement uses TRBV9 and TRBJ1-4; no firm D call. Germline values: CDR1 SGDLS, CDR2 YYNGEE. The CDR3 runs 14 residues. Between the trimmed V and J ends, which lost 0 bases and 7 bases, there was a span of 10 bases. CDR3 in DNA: TGTGCCAGCAGCGTAGATTCGGGTAGTGAAAAACTGTTTTTT. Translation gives CASSVDSGSEKLFF.

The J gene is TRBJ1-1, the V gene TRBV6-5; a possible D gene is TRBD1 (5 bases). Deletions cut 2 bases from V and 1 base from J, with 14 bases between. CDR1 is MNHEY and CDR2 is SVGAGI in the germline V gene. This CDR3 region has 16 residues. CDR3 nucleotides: TGTGCCAGCAGTTACGGGTCAGGGATTGCGAACACTGAAGCTTTCTTT. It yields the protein CASSYGSGIANTEAFF.

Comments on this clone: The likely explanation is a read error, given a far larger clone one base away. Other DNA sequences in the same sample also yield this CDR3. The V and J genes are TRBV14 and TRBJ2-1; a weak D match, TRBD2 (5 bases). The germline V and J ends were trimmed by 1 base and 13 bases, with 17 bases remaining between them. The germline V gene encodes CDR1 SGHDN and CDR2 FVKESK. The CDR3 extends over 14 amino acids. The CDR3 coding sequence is TGTGCCAGCAGCCAAGTGGTGTGGGAGATTGAACAGTTCTTC. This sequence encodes CASSQVVWEIEQFF.

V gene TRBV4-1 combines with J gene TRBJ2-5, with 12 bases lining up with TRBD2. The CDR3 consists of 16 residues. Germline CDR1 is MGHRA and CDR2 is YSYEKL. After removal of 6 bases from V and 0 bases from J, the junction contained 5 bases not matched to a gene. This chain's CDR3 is CASRPGTSGHQETQYF. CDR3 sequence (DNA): TGCGCCAGCAGACCCGGGACTAGCGGGCACCAAGAGACCCAGTACTTC.

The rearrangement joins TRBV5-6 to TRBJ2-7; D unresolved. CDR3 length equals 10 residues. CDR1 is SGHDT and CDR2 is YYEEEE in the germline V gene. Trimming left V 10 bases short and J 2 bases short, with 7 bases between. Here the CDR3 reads CASGAYEQYF. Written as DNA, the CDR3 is TGTGCCTCTGGGGCCTACGAGCAGTACTTC.

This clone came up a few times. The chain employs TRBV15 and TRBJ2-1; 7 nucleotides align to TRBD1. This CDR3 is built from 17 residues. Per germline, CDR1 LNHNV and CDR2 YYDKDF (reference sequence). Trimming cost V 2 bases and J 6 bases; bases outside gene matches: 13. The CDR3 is CATSRRQGSRGVNEQFF. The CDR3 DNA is TGTGCCACCAGCAGACGACAGGGCTCACGAGGGGTCAATGAGCAGTTCTTC.

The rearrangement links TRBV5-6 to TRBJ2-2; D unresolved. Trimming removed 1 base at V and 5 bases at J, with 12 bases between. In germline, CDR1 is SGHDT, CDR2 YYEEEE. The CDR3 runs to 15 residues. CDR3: CASSLSQLGTGELFF. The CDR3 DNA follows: TGTGCCAGCAGCTTGAGCCAGCTGGGGACCGGGGAGCTGTTTTTT. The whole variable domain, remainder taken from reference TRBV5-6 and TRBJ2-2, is DAGVTQSPTHLIKTRGQQVTLRCSPKSGHDTVSWYQQALGQGPQFIFQYYEEEERQRGNFPDRFSGHQFPNYSSELNVNALLLGDSALYLCASSLSQLGTGELFFGEGSRLTVL.

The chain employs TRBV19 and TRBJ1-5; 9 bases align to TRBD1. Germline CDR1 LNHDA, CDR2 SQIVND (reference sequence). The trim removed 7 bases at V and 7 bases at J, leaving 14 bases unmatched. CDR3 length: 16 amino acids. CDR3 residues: CASNPRTGVSIQPQHF. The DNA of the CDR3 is TGTGCCAGTAATCCTCGGACAGGGGTATCGATCCAGCCCCAGCATTTT.